This passage covers 2 T cell receptor beta chains from one sample sequenced in a study of beta chain features in type 1 diabetes. Expressed TCRB transcripts were sequenced after all isolated RNA was converted to cDNA. Using immunoSEQ multiplex PCR, the repertoire was profiled, and TCRdb retains in-frame clones only, with some absent. Here the sample spans about 16,000 clones, around 59% being singletons. The source material was stem cell memory CD4+ T cells from blood. The receptors stem from a woman younger than 30 in good health.

This clone was observed a few times. V and J are TRBV28 and TRBJ2-1; possibly TRBD2 for D (5 bases). The CDR3 has 15 amino acids. V shed 3 bases and J shed 0 bases, with 9 bases lying between them. The V gene's germline CDR1 is MDHEN and CDR2 SYDVKM. The CDR3 sequence is CASSLWTASYNEQFF. The CDR3 nucleotides read TGTGCCAGCAGTTTGTGGACTGCCTCCTACAATGAGCAGTTCTTC.

The chain has TRBV28 and TRBJ1-1, with D tentatively TRBD1 (6 bases). CDR3 length: 14 amino acids. Looked up from germline, CDR1 is MDHEN and CDR2 is SYDVKM. V was clipped by 8 bases and J by 2 bases, with 15 bases between them. CDR3 sequence: CASRPYRENTEAFF. The CDR3, as DNA: TGTGCCAGCCGGCCCTACAGGGAAAACACTGAAGCTTTCTTT.